This T cell receptor beta chain was sequenced during a study of blood T cell repertoires in COVID-19 (dated by TCRdb to 2018 to 2021). With regard to the full study: Samples from collaborators originated in the United States, Italy and Spain and spanned both the acute and convalescent phases of COVID-19. The prospective study material was composed of cDNA or gDNA derived from T cells, B-cell-depleted T cells, or PBMCs. The dataset comprised deeply sampled blood TCRbeta repertoires from subjects exposed to, actively infected with, or recovered from COVID-19. The repertoires were released in a freely available public database intended as a resource for research on the immune response to SARS-CoV-2. The samples were drawn from two sources: the first 160 participants of the ongoing ImmuneRACE study, and 1,000 to 1,500 subjects contributed by 6 global collaborators. A de-identified subject ID, COVID-19 status, age in years and sex were almost always included in the sample metadata. HLA class I and class II types, where available, came from metadata supplied by the sample provider rather than from assay-based typing.

V is pruned by 2 bases and J by 8 bases, leaving 10 bases of the junction without a gene match. From a lookup of the germline V gene, CDR1 and CDR2 are SGHDN and FVKESK. The CDR3 holds 16 amino acids from the cysteine to the phenylalanine. The CDR3 DNA has 48 bases and is translated from base 1. The collaborating institutions used their own protocols to collect whole blood in K2EDTA tubes. For TCRbeta analysis, collaborators shipped samples as frozen whole blood, isolated PBMCs, or DNA extracted from either of those sample types. The full study reports these points: The amount of clinical and demographic metadata varied by source and participant and was provided uncurated.

The immunoSEQ Assay, a bias-controlled multiplex PCR, was used to amplify TCRbeta CDR3 regions from genomic DNA. The source study handled its data this way. Within the assay, amplification of reference gene primers was used to estimate how many nucleated cells each sample contained. To quantify the absolute abundance of each unique TCRbeta CDR3 rearrangement, sequence reads were collapsed and filtered. For each sample, productive Simpson clonality was calculated by taking the square root of Simpson's diversity index across productive rearrangements. Here the immuneACCESS table is served through TCRdb, limited to in-frame sequences with V and J called. Missing clones are a known gap in these copies; in checked studies unresolved V genes cover under half, and the rest lacks a known reason. That table gives V, J and clone size, and the DNA gave D and trimming. Counted in this sample were approximately 77,000 clones; 85% to 90% of them appeared once. Around 4.5% of the sample goes to the ten largest clones.

A remark on this clone: The target of this receptor is not known. The input lacks base qualities; no much larger clone sits a single base away.

The sequence was obtained from a man aged 45-60 years with active COVID-19. Input material: peripheral blood. The chain is made from TRBV14 and TRBJ2-1, with TRBD2 matching 9 junction bases. The CDR3 sequence is CASSQYAASGVDEQFF. The DNA is TGTGCCAGCAGCCAATATGCGGCTAGCGGGGTGGATGAGCAGTTCTTC.